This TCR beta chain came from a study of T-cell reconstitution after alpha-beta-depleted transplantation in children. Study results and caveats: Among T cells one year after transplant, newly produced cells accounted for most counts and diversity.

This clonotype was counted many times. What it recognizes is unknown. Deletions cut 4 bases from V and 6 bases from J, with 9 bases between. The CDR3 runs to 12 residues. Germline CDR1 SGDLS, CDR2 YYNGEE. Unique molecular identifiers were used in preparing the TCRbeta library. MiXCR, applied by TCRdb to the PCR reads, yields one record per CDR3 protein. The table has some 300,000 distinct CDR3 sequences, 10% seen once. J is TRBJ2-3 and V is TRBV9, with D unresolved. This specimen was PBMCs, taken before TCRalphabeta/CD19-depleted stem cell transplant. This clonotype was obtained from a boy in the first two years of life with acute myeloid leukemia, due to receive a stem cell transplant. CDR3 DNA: TGTGCCAGCAGCATTAAAAGCGATACGCAGTATTTT. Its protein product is CASSIKSDTQYF. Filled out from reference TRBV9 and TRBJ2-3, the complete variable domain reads DSGVTQTPKHLITATGQRVTLRCSPRSGDLSVYWYQQSLDQGLQFLIQYYNGEERAKGNILERFSAQQFPDLHSELNLSSLELGDSALYFCASSIKSDTQYFGPGTRLTVL.